This TCR beta chain was sequenced during a study of blood T cell repertoires in COVID-19. Cohorts were assigned according to the clinical history that participants reported. Some clones are missing from TCRdb's copy, which holds only in-frame ones; the method was immunoSEQ multiplex PCR. The repertoire consists of about 180,000 clones, with about 91% occurring once and the leading ten covering under 3%. This CDR3 is 14 amino acids long. With 5 bases clipped from V and 3 bases from J, the junction kept 6 bases outside the gene matches. CDR1 is SGHTA and CDR2 is FQGNSA in the germline V gene. Sequenced input: PBMCs or T cells enriched from blood (not recorded which). V usage is TRBV7-2 and J usage is TRBJ1-1; 7 nucleotides match TRBD1. This clonotype was obtained from a woman in her 40s with acute COVID-19. The CDR3 coding sequence is TGTGCCAGCAGCAAACAGGGGTGGGACACTGAAGCTTTCTTT. Its protein is CASSKQGWDTEAFF. The whole variable domain, remainder taken from reference TRBV7-2 and TRBJ1-1, is GAGVSQSPSNKVTEKGKDVELRCDPISGHTALYWYRQSLGQGLEFLIYFQGNSAPDKSGLPSDRFSAERTGGSVSTLTIQRTQQEDSAVYLCASSKQGWDTEAFFGQGTRLTVV.